This TCR beta chain was recorded in a study of OX40 agonist ivuxolimab in advanced cancers. About the research overall: Patients received ivuxolimab, an agonistic anti-OX40 (CD134) antibody. Findings and limits, study-wide: Relative to CD4+ cells, CD8+ T cells on average had more expanded clones.

There are 15 residues in the CDR3. Per germline, CDR1 LNHDA and CDR2 SQIVND (reference sequence). The V gene lost 4 bases and the J gene lost 7 bases, with 19 bases spanning the gap. Produced via immunoSEQ multiplex PCR; TCRdb's table is partial and in-frame only. The sample includes some 42,000 clones, approximately 80% of them seen just once. Comments on this clone: As yet, its antigen is unknown.

The receptor's source is an adult with an advanced solid tumor such as melanoma, head and neck, liver or kidney cancer. The chain carries TRBV19 and TRBJ1-2, with D perhaps matching TRBD1 (6 bases). Sequenced material: CD4+ or CD8+ T cells sorted from blood, taken in a trial of the OX40 agonist ivuxolimab. The DNA of the CDR3 is TGTGCCAGTAGTAACGGGATCAGGGGAGCTGGTGGCTACACCTTC. This gives the protein CASSNGIRGAGGYTF.